This entry is about one T cell receptor (beta chain). The source of the sample is a study of blood T cell repertoires in COVID-19. Study summary: Acute and convalescent COVID-19 specimens originated in the United States, Italy and Spain.

Original analysis: Amplification of reference gene primers provided the estimated nucleated cell counts. Only in-frame clones appear in the TCRdb table, and some are missing; sequencing was by immunoSEQ multiplex PCR. V and J calls plus clone size are reproduced from that table; the DNA served to infer D and trimming. The sample has roughly 230,000 clones, about 88% seen once. V shed 0 bases and J shed 3 bases, with 7 bases lying between them. Germline-derived CDR1 and CDR2 are SGHDT and YYEEEE. This CDR3 is 14 amino acids long. The gene calls are TRBV5-6 and TRBJ1-5; the D is unclear. This sequence originates from a man aged 40-49 years with acute or convalescent COVID-19. The source material was peripheral blood. CDR3 DNA sequence: TGTGCCAGCAGCTTGGGTGAGCACAATCAGCCCCAGCATTTT. Its protein product is CASSLGEHNQPQHF.